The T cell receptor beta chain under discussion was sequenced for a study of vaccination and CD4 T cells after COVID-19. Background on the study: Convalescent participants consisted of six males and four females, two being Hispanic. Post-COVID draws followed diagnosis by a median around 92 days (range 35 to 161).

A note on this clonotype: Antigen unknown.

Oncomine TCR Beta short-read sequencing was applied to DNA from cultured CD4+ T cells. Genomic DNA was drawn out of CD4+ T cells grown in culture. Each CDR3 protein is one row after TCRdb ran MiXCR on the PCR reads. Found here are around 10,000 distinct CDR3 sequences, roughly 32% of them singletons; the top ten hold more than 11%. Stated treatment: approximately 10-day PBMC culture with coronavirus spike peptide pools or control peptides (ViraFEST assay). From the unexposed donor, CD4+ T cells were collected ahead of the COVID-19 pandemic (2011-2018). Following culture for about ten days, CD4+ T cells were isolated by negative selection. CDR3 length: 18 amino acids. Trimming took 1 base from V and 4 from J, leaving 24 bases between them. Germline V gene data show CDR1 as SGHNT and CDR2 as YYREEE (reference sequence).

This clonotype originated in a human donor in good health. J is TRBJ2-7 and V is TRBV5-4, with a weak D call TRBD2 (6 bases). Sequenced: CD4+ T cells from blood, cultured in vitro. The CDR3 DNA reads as TGTGCCAGCAGCTTGCTGGGCCTTAGCGGCCTATTTATATACGAGCAGTACTTC. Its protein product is CASSLLGLSGLFIYEQYF. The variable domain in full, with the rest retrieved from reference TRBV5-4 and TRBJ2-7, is ETGVTQSPTHLIKTRGQQVTLRCSSQSGHNTVSWYQQALGQGPQFIFQYYREEENGRGNFPPRFSGLQFPNYSSELNVNALELDDSALYLCASSLLGLSGLFIYEQYFGPGTRLTVT.